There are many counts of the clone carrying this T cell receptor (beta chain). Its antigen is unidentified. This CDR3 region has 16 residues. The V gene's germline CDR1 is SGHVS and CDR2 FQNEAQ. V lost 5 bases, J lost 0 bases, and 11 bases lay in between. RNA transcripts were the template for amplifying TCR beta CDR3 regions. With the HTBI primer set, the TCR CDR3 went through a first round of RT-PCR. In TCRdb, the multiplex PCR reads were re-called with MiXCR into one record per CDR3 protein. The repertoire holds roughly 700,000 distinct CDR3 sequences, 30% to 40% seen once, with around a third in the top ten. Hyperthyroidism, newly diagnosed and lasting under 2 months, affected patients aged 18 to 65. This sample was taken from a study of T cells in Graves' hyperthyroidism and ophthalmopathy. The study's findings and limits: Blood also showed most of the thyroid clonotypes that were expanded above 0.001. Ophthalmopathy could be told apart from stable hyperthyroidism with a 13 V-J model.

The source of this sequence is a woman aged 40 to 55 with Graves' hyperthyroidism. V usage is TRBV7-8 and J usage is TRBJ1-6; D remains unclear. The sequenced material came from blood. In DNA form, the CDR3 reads TGTGCCAGCAGCCCATCATACAGCTCCTATAATTCACCCCTCCACTTT. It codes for CASSPSYSSYNSPLHF.